Below, 27 T cell receptor beta chains from the same sample are listed, as sequenced in a study of identifying expanded T cells in peripheral blood. This table comes from immunoSEQ multiplex PCR, and its TCRdb copy is limited to in-frame clones, with some not included. This table has about 82,000 clones, about 87% appearing once. The sample was blood. Receptor source: a person aged 18 to 70 in good health.

The rearrangement links TRBV4-1 to TRBJ1-4; 9 bases line up with TRBD1. The germline V gene encodes CDR1 MGHRA and CDR2 YSYEKL. The CDR3 runs 13 residues. With V trimmed by 6 bases and J by 6 bases, 2 bases remained unmatched. The CDR3 coding sequence is TGCGCCAGCAGTTGGACAGGGGATGAAAAACTGTTTTTT. Translating it yields CASSWTGDEKLFF.

The chain recombines TRBV5-1 with TRBJ2-3, with 8 bases fitting TRBD1. Germline V CDR1 and CDR2: SGHRS, YFSETQ. This CDR3 spans 17 amino acids. V trimming: 0 bases; J trimming: 4 bases; junction bases outside the gene matches: 10. The CDR3 sequence: CASSLGFGQGGSDTQYF. The DNA of the CDR3 is TGCGCCAGCAGCTTGGGTTTTGGACAGGGTGGGTCAGATACGCAGTATTTT.

The chain couples TRBV4-1 to TRBJ2-3; 11 nucleotides match TRBD2. The CDR3 runs to 19 residues. The germline CDR1 and CDR2 sequences are MGHRA and YSYEKL. Trimming took 2 bases from V and 2 from J; bases not matched to a gene: 12. The CDR3 bases are TGCGCCAGCAGCCAATCTGCCGGGACTAGCGGAACACTCACAGATACGCAGTATTTT. Translation gives CASSQSAGTSGTLTDTQYF.

This clone was seen only a few times. The V and J genes are TRBV30 and TRBJ1-5, with D unresolved. CDR3 length: 15 residues. Germline assignment: CDR1 GTSNPN and CDR2 SVGIG (reference sequence). V was shortened by 2 bases and J by 2 bases, with 13 bases between the two germline ends. CDR3 region: CAWSKEGRGNQPQHF. In DNA form, the CDR3 reads TGTGCCTGGAGTAAGGAGGGTCGGGGCAATCAGCCCCAGCATTTT.

CDR3 nucleotides: TGTGCCTGGAATTTAGCGGTCCAGTACAATGAGCAGTTCTTC. This codes for CAWNLAVQYNEQFF. The chain combines TRBV30 with TRBJ2-1; possible D gene TRBD2, 6 bases. Germline CDR1 is GTSNPN and CDR2 is SVGIG (reference sequence). V dropped 4 bases and J dropped 4 bases, with 14 bases sitting between them. The CDR3 contains 14 residues.

The V call is TRBV2, the J call TRBJ2-7, with TRBD1 identical over 9 bases. The CDR3 sequence is 14 residues long. Trimming at V came to 0 bases and at J to 3 bases, leaving 0 bases not matched to a gene. From germline, CDR1 is SNHLY and CDR2 FYNNEI. CDR3 nucleotide sequence: TGTGCCAGCAGTGAAGCGACAGGGGGCTACGAGCAGTACTTC. Protein product: CASSEATGGYEQYF.

This clone was detected only once. The CDR3 loop is CASSHRSGSTQYF. The CDR3, as DNA: TGCGCCAGCAGTCATAGATCAGGGTCTACGCAGTATTTT. The rearrangement joins TRBV10-1 to TRBJ2-3; weak D call: TRBD1 (5 bases). The V gene's germline CDR1 is WNHNN and CDR2 SYGVQD (reference sequence). The CDR3 extends over 13 amino acids. With 5 bases removed from V and 8 bases from J, the gap between germline ends came to 14 bases.

The V gene is TRBV28, the J gene TRBJ2-7, with D maybe TRBD1 (6 bases). The germline V gene encodes CDR1 MDHEN and CDR2 SYDVKM. With 2 bases removed from V and 5 bases from J, the gap between germline ends came to 13 bases. The CDR3 totals 14 residues. The CDR3 DNA reads TGTGCCAGCAGTTTAAGGGGGAGCGTCCACGAGCAGTACTTC. The encoded protein is CASSLRGSVHEQYF.

The gene calls are TRBV5-6 and TRBJ1-5, with D possibly being TRBD1 (5 bases). The length of the CDR3 is 14 residues. CDR1 and CDR2 from the germline V gene are SGHDT and YYEEEE. V was clipped by 2 bases and J by 1 base, with 7 bases between them. The CDR3 loop reads CASSFGDSNQPQHF. In DNA, the CDR3 is TGTGCCAGCAGCTTTGGGGACAGCAATCAGCCCCAGCATTTT.

The V gene is TRBV6-1, the J gene TRBJ1-5; 8 nucleotides match TRBD1. V gave up 3 bases and J gave up 8 bases; unmatched junction bases: 6. The CDR3 sequence is 14 residues long. Per the germline V gene, CDR1 is MNHNS and CDR2 is SASEGT. The CDR3 reads CASSDPQGAKPQHF. DNA of the CDR3: TGTGCCAGCAGTGACCCGCAGGGGGCGAAGCCCCAGCATTTT.

The chain carries TRBV6-5 and TRBJ1-3, with 8 bases lining up with TRBD1. Germline CDR1 reads MNHEY; CDR2 reads SVGAGI. V lost 6 bases to trimming and J lost 3 bases; unmatched junction nucleotides: 7. The CDR3 runs 15 residues. CDR3: CASRGTGGGGNTIYF. DNA for the CDR3: TGTGCCAGCAGAGGGACAGGAGGTGGTGGAAACACCATATATTTT.

The V call is TRBV7-9, the J call TRBJ2-3; perhaps TRBD2 as D (5 bases). The CDR3 totals 13 residues. The V gene's germline CDR1 is SEHNR and CDR2 FQNEAQ (reference sequence). Trimming pared 6 bases from V and 1 base from J, leaving 8 bases between. The CDR3 sequence: CASRVEGTDTQYF. The CDR3 nucleotides read TGTGCCAGCAGGGTGGAGGGCACAGATACGCAGTATTTT.

The chain is built from TRBV7-3 and TRBJ1-2; a weak D match, TRBD1 (6 bases). V dropped 5 bases and J dropped 3 bases, with 16 bases sitting between them. The CDR3 contains 15 residues. The V gene's germline CDR1 is SGHTA and CDR2 FQGTGA. DNA of the CDR3: TGTGCCAGCAGCCCAACAGGGAGGGCGGACTATGGCTACACCTTC. Protein sequence: CASSPTGRADYGYTF.

The chain links TRBV15 to TRBJ2-1; 13 bases fit TRBD2. The CDR3 spans 16 residues. J gave up 9 bases and V 5 bases, and 10 bases lay outside the gene matches. Germline-derived CDR1 and CDR2 are LNHNV and YYDKDF (reference sequence). CDR3 residues: CATSRRTSGSGGEQFF. In DNA, the CDR3 is TGTGCCACCAGCCGCCGGACTAGCGGGAGTGGCGGTGAGCAGTTCTTC. Full variable domain (rest looked up from reference TRBV15 and TRBJ2-1): DAMVIQNPRYQVTQFGKPVTLSCSQTLNHNVMYWYQQKSSQAPKLLFHYYDKDFNNEADTPDNFQSRRPNTSFCFLDIRSPGLGDTAMYLCATSRRTSGSGGEQFFGPGTRLTVL.

This clone was seen only a few times. This is likely a read error, given that the CDR3 carries no conserved phenylalanine or tryptophan at its end. Because the CDR3's place on the DNA is in doubt, the DNA is left out and the CDR3 is given as listed by TCRdb. The rearrangement links TRBV2 to TRBJ1-1; the D call of TRBD1 is as the table states it, not checked on the DNA. Per germline, CDR1 SNHLY and CDR2 FYNNEI. Counting both end residues, the CDR3 totals 11 amino acids. The chain's CDR3 is CASSRQGPVST.

The chain recombines TRBV30 with TRBJ1-2; 8 nucleotides agree with TRBD1. Trimming at V came to 3 bases and at J to 7 bases, leaving 10 bases not matched to a gene. Germline CDR1 reads GTSNPN; CDR2 reads SVGIG (reference sequence). The CDR3 is made up of 14 amino acids. In DNA form, the CDR3 reads TGTGCCTGGAGCGACCCAAACAGGGGGGGTGGCTACACCTTC. Translated, it gives CAWSDPNRGGGYTF.

This sequence joins TRBV7-2 and TRBJ1-1, with D maybe TRBD1 (5 bases). Germline CDR1 and CDR2: SGHTA and FQGNSA. The CDR3 extends over 15 amino acids. Trimming removed 5 bases at V and 0 bases at J, with 13 bases between. The CDR3 loop is CASSKGALMNTEAFF. The CDR3 region has the DNA TGTGCCAGCAGCAAAGGGGCCCTGATGAACACTGAAGCTTTCTTT.

The chain has TRBV9 and TRBJ1-1; D may be TRBD1 (5 bases). V was clipped by 0 bases and J by 5 bases, with 17 bases between them. The CDR3 has 16 amino acids. Germline CDR1 reads SGDLS; CDR2 reads YYNGEE. The DNA for the CDR3 is TGTGCCAGCAGCGTAGAGGGGCCGGGAGGTGATACTGAAGCTTTCTTT. Protein sequence: CASSVEGPGGDTEAFF.

The V and J genes are TRBV5-4 and TRBJ2-3, with 7 bases lining up with TRBD2. Germline V gives CDR1 SGHNT, CDR2 YYREEE (reference sequence). The CDR3 is 13 residues long. Trimming took 6 bases from V and 5 from J; bases not matched to a gene: 6. The CDR3 here is CASTSGGGDTQYF. In DNA form, the CDR3 reads TGTGCCAGCACATCTGGGGGGGGAGATACGCAGTATTTT. The full variable domain, in which reference TRBV5-4 and TRBJ2-3 provide the parts outside the CDR3, is ETGVTQSPTHLIKTRGQQVTLRCSSQSGHNTVSWYQQALGQGPQFIFQYYREEENGRGNFPPRFSGLQFPNYSSELNVNALELDDSALYLCASTSGGGDTQYFGPGTRLTVL.

The rearrangement uses TRBV30 and TRBJ1-1, with D unclear. CDR3 size: 11 residues. The V gene lost 8 bases and the J gene lost 1 base, with 8 bases spanning the gap. Germline V CDR1 and CDR2: GTSNPN, SVGIG (reference sequence). CDR3 in DNA: TGTGCCCATGATTCGAACACTGAAGCTTTCTTT. Translated, it gives CAHDSNTEAFF.

The chain links TRBV10-1 to TRBJ2-2; TRBD2 matches at 7 bases. CDR3 length: 16 amino acids. V dropped 7 bases and J dropped 1; count of bases not matched to a gene: 9. Germline V gene lookup returns CDR1 WNHNN and CDR2 SYGVQD (reference sequence). The CDR3 DNA is TGCGCCAGCACCCGCTGGCGGGAGTTGAACACCGGGGAGCTGTTTTTT. It encodes CASTRWRELNTGELFF.

The chain links TRBV11-3 to TRBJ1-1; the D is unclear. CDR1 SGHNT and CDR2 YENEEA come from the germline V gene. The CDR3 is 16 residues long. V gave up 3 bases and J gave up 1 base, with 15 bases separating them. The CDR3: CASSFKPLQTNTEAFF. The CDR3 DNA is TGTGCCAGCAGCTTTAAACCCTTACAGACGAACACTGAAGCTTTCTTT.

The chain combines TRBV27 with TRBJ1-2, with D possibly being TRBD1 (5 bases). CDR3 size: 14 residues. In germline, CDR1 is MNHEY, CDR2 SMNVEV (reference sequence). Trimming stripped 5 bases from V and 8 bases from J, with 18 bases between. CDR3 coding DNA: TGTGCCAGCAGTCCCGGGGCCCATGGTCTGGGCTACACCTTC. This sequence encodes CASSPGAHGLGYTF.

V and J are TRBV7-9 and TRBJ1-4, with a tentative D call TRBD1 (5 bases). From germline, CDR1 is SEHNR and CDR2 FQNEAQ (reference sequence). The CDR3 runs 18 residues. Trimming took 5 bases from V and 4 from J, leaving 23 bases between them. DNA of the CDR3: TGTGCCAGCAGCCTCGTTCGGGCGAAGGGAAGGGGTAATGAAAAACTGTTTTTT. It codes for CASSLVRAKGRGNEKLFF.

This chain joins TRBV19 and TRBJ1-2; 9 bases agree with TRBD1. The CDR3 length is 14 residues. Unmatched junction bases numbered 5, after V lost 5 bases and J lost 4 bases. Germline V gene data show CDR1 as LNHDA and CDR2 as SQIVND (reference sequence). The CDR3 sequence: CASSPMGQGYGYTF. In DNA form, the CDR3 reads TGTGCCAGTAGTCCGATGGGACAGGGCTATGGCTACACCTTC.

The V call is TRBV30, the J call TRBJ1-1, with D possibly matching TRBD1 (6 bases). Germline V gene data show CDR1 as GTSNPN and CDR2 as SVGIG (reference sequence). The germline V and J ends were trimmed by 8 bases and 8 bases, with 18 bases remaining between them. This CDR3 comprises 12 residues. For the CDR3, the DNA is TGTGCCCAAATAGACCGGACAGAGGAAGCTTTCTTT. Translated, it gives CAQIDRTEEAFF.

This rearrangement joins TRBV5-1 to TRBJ1-2, with TRBD1 identical over 8 bases. The V segment lost 4 bases and the J segment 7 bases; nucleotides outside the gene matches: 6. This CDR3 comprises 13 residues. CDR1 and CDR2 from the germline V gene are SGHRS and YFSETQ. The CDR3 is CASSALQGGGYTF. Written as DNA, the CDR3 is TGCGCCAGCAGCGCCCTACAGGGGGGTGGCTACACCTTC.